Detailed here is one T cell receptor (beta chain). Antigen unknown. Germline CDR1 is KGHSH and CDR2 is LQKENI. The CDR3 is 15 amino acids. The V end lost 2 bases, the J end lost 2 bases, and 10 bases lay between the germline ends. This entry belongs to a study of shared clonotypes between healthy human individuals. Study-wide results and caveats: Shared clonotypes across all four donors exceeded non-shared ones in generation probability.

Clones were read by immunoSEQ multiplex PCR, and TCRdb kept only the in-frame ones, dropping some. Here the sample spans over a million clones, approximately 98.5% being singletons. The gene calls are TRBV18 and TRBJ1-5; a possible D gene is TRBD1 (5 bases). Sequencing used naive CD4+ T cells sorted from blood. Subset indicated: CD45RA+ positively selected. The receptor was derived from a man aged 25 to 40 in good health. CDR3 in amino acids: CASSPRGNGNQPQHF. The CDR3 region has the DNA TGTGCCAGCTCACCAAGGGGTAATGGCAATCAGCCCCAGCATTTT. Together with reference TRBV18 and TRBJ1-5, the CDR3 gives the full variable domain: NAGVMQNPRHLVRRRGQEARLRCSPMKGHSHVYWYRQLPEEGLKFMVYLQKENIIDESGMPKERFSAEFPKEGPSILRIQQVVRGDSAAYFCASSPRGNGNQPQHFGDGTRLSIL.